This entry describes one T cell receptor (beta chain). Its antigen is currently unknown. The data were obtained in a study of T cell repertoires in cytomegalovirus infection. Study overall: Public TCR beta signatures were indicative of both CMV infection and a matching HLA type.

The study's findings and limits: HLA-C-restricted, CMV-specific TCR beta clonotypes were dominant ex vivo. Individuals carrying CMV plus the relevant HLA were identified by cumulative frequency of public TCR beta families.

MiXCR, run by TCRdb on the reads, gives a single entry per CDR3 protein. The table records 600,000 to 800,000 distinct CDR3 sequences, 20% to 30% of them present only once. The receptor was isolated from a human donor in good health (CMV status not recorded). Some clones in this sample may be carry-over from other donors' samples. The sample taken for sequencing was CD8+ T cells from PBMCs.

CDR3 DNA sequence: TGCAGTGCTAGAGCCAACCCGGGGCCCCAAGAGACCCAGTACTTC. Protein sequence: CSARANPGPQETQYF. V gene TRBV20-1 combines with J gene TRBJ2-5; D possibly matches TRBD1 or TRBD2 (5 bases each). Looked up from germline, CDR1 is DFQATT and CDR2 is SNEGSKA (reference sequence). This CDR3 spans 15 amino acids. The V and J ends lost 1 base and 1 base respectively, with 13 bases between them.